This T cell receptor (beta chain) emerged from a study of blood T cell repertoires in COVID-19. In the study overall: The study drew acute and convalescent COVID-19 samples from the United States, Italy and Spain.

CDR3 length: 14 amino acids. V lost 3 bases to trimming and J lost 5 bases, with 15 bases between them. Germline V lookup: CDR1 SQVTM, CDR2 ANQGSEA. Per the original data handling: Reference gene primer amplification yielded estimated nucleated cell counts. Sequencing used immunoSEQ multiplex PCR; TCRdb keeps in-frame clones, though not all of them. V and J calls and clone size are given by that table; D and trimming were obtained from the DNA. Here the sample spans 450,000 to 500,000 clones, roughly 90% being singletons. For recovered donors of Cohort 3, there were two negative PCRs, clearance, or symptom resolution.

The chain couples TRBV29-1 to TRBJ2-3, with a possible D match to TRBD1 (5 bases). What was sequenced was PBMCs or T cells enriched from blood (not recorded which). The TCR originated in a woman in her late teens or twenties who had recovered from COVID-19. The DNA for the CDR3 is TGCAGCGTTGAGCTCCCAGGGCGACGAGATACGCAGTATTTT. Translated: CSVELPGRRDTQYF.